This T cell receptor beta chain was profiled in a study of blood T cell repertoires in COVID-19. About the research overall: In each case, the material was cDNA or gDNA derived from T cells, B-cell-depleted T cells, or PBMCs.

Generated by immunoSEQ multiplex PCR, the TCRdb table keeps only in-frame clones and is missing some. The table shows fewer than 400,000 clones, with 85% to 90% occurring only once. Germline V gene data show CDR1 as SGHTA and CDR2 as FQGNSA. V trimming: 3 bases; J trimming: 7 bases; junction bases outside the gene matches: 6. The CDR3 is 13 residues long. Cohorts were assigned according to the clinical history that participants reported. V usage is TRBV7-2 and J usage is TRBJ2-7; 7 nucleotides match TRBD2. This TCR was sampled from a woman between 50 and 59 years old who had recovered from COVID-19. Sequencing was carried out using PBMCs or T cells enriched from blood (not recorded which). Here the CDR3 DNA reads TGTGCCAGCAGCTTTAGCACGGGGGGTGAGCAGTACTTC. This gives the protein CASSFSTGGEQYF.